These 25 T cell receptor beta chains were all obtained from the same sample, sequenced in a study of breast tumors, draining lymph nodes, adjacent tissues. MiXCR, run by TCRdb on the multiplex PCR reads, gives a single entry per CDR3 protein. The table lists some 170,000 distinct CDR3 sequences, 25% to 40% of them singletons, with roughly 3.8% in the top ten. The lymph nodes were axillary draining lymph nodes from breast cancer patients. Input material: axillary lymph node tissue. Every receptor here comes from a female donor with breast cancer. Some clones in this sample may be carry-over from other donors' samples.

As concerns this clonotype: The conserved phenylalanine or tryptophan is not found at the CDR3 terminus, so this likely reflects a read error. This chain connects TRBV20-1 to TRBJ1-6; no definite D call. The ends were cut back, 6 bases at V and 8 bases at J, with 14 bases in the middle. The CDR3 contains 13 residues. Per germline, CDR1 DFQATT and CDR2 SNEGSKA (reference sequence). CDR3 residues: CSATTGMHSPLHL. The CDR3 nucleotides read TGCAGTGCGACTACGGGGATGCATTCACCCCTCCACTTG.

This clonotype was seen many times. The rearrangement links TRBV25-1 to TRBJ2-5, with 7 nucleotides matching TRBD1. V was pared by 5 bases and J by 5 bases, with 11 bases of the junction left unmatched. CDR1 MGHDK and CDR2 SYGVNS come from the germline V gene. The CDR3 contains 15 residues. This chain's CDR3 is CASSINYRGPETQYF. CDR3 nucleotides: TGTGCCAGCAGTATCAACTACAGGGGACCCGAGACCCAGTACTTC. Filled out from reference TRBV25-1 and TRBJ2-5, the complete variable domain reads EADIYQTPRYLVIGTGKKITLECSQTMGHDKMYWYQQDPGMELHLIHYSYGVNSTEKGDLSSESTVSRIRTEHFPLTLESARPSHTSQYLCASSINYRGPETQYFGPGTRLLVL.

This clonotype was found many times. The gene calls are TRBV2 and TRBJ2-7; D gene unclear. The germline V gene encodes CDR1 SNHLY and CDR2 FYNNEI. The CDR3 is 13 amino acids. Trimming left V 4 bases short and J 3 bases short, with 10 bases between. The CDR3 is CASSVGRFYEQYF. For the CDR3, the DNA is TGTGCCAGCAGTGTAGGTCGTTTCTACGAGCAGTACTTC.

This clonotype was seen repeatedly, ten times or more. CDR3 coding DNA: TGTGCCAGCAGCTTCATGATGACCAAAAACATTCAGTACTTC. This translates into CASSFMMTKNIQYF. This chain uses TRBV13 with TRBJ2-4; D ambiguous. V was shortened by 3 bases and J by 2 bases, with 8 bases between the two germline ends. Germline V CDR1 and CDR2: PRHDT, FYEKMQ (reference sequence). This CDR3 contains 14 residues.

This clonotype has ten or more counts. The chain carries TRBV20-1 and TRBJ1-6; D is possibly TRBD1 (6 bases). Germline V gene data show CDR1 as DFQATT and CDR2 as SNEGSKA (reference sequence). V shed 2 bases and J shed 14 bases, with 16 bases lying between them. The CDR3 is 13 residues long. The CDR3: CSARPQRGAALHF. The CDR3 bases are TGCAGTGCTAGACCCCAACGGGGGGCTGCCCTCCACTTT.

This clonotype has a count of ten or more. The J gene is TRBJ2-1, the V gene TRBV5-4, with 14 bases identical to TRBD2. V lost 0 bases, J lost 6 bases, and 2 bases stayed unmatched. The CDR3 is made up of 16 amino acids. Germline CDR1 SGHNT, CDR2 YYREEE (reference sequence). The CDR3 sequence: CASSLAGTSGSNEQFF. CDR3 nucleotide sequence: TGTGCCAGCAGCTTGGCCGGGACTAGCGGGAGCAATGAGCAGTTCTTC.

A remark on this clonotype: A read error is possible here, since a much larger clone lies one base away. The chain links TRBV5-5 to TRBJ2-2; the D gene could be TRBD1 or TRBD2 (6 bases each). The CDR3 consists of 18 residues. Germline CDR1 reads SGHKS; CDR2 reads YYEKEE (reference sequence). The V end lost 4 bases, the J end lost 6 bases, and 25 bases lay between the germline ends. The CDR3 nucleotides are TGTGCCAGCAGCGCAAGGGGTCCGGGGGCTAGGGTAGCCGGGGAGCTGTTTTTT. Protein product: CASSARGPGARVAGELFF.

This clonotype showed up many times. The rearrangement uses TRBV19 and TRBJ2-3; no definite D call. Between the trimmed V and J ends, which lost 7 bases and 6 bases, there was a span of 8 bases. CDR1 and CDR2 (germline): LNHDA, SQIVND (reference sequence). This CDR3 spans 11 amino acids. The CDR3 coding sequence is TGTGCCAGTACTGTCGGGGATACGCAGTATTTT. It is translated as CASTVGDTQYF.

Turning to this clonotype: This clone may be a read error of a much larger clone one base away. This chain uses TRBV6-6 with TRBJ2-1, with a tentative D call TRBD1 (6 bases). This CDR3 is built from 12 residues. Germline V lookup: CDR1 MNHNY, CDR2 SVGAGI (reference sequence). Here the CDR3 DNA reads TGTGCCAGCAGCTGGACAGTCAATGGGCAGTTCTTC. This encodes CASSWTVNGQFF.

This clonotype was detected many times. The chain joins TRBV27 to TRBJ2-3; maybe TRBD2 (6 bases). The CDR3 length is 14 residues. Germline CDR1 MNHEY, CDR2 SMNVEV (reference sequence). V lost 2 bases, J lost 4 bases, and 10 bases lay in between. CDR3 nucleotides: TGTGCCAGCAGTTTACGAGGGGAGGCAGATACGCAGTATTTT. Protein: CASSLRGEADTQYF.

With regard to this clonotype: A read error may explain this, as a much larger clone is one base away. The rearrangement links TRBV6-5 to TRBJ1-2; possible D gene TRBD1, 6 bases. CDR1 and CDR2 from the germline V gene are MNHEY and SVGAGI. There are 13 residues in the CDR3. Trimming removed 1 base at V and 12 bases at J, with 15 bases between. In DNA form, the CDR3 reads TGTGCCAGCAGTTACTGGGGGGCGTCCGGCCACACCTTC. Amino acid sequence: CASSYWGASGHTF.

This clonotype has at least ten counts. This chain links TRBV15 with TRBJ2-2, with D perhaps given as TRBD1 or TRBD2 (5 bases each). V was trimmed by 0 bases and J by 7 bases, leaving 9 bases between them. Germline V CDR1 and CDR2: LNHNV, YYDKDF (reference sequence). This CDR3 is built from 14 residues. The CDR3 loop reads CATSREGVVGELFF. DNA of the CDR3: TGTGCCACCAGCAGAGAGGGGGTTGTCGGGGAGCTGTTTTTT.

There are many counts of this clonotype. The chain links TRBV9 to TRBJ1-2; 10 bases match TRBD1. In germline, CDR1 is SGDLS, CDR2 YYNGEE. The CDR3 loop spans 15 amino acids. V dropped 7 bases and J dropped 2; count of bases not matched to a gene: 8. CDR3 nucleotides: TGTGCCAGCGGAGGAGGGGGACAGGGGAACTATGGCTACACCTTC. This codes for CASGGGGQGNYGYTF.

The chain recombines TRBV12-3 or TRBV12-4 with TRBJ1-5; TRBD1 agrees at 7 bases. The length of the CDR3 is 14 residues. Trimming at V came to 2 bases and at J to 4 bases, leaving 2 bases not matched to a gene. The CDR3: CASSLKGANQPQHF. CDR3 bases: TGTGCCAGCAGTTTAAAGGGGGCGAATCAGCCCCAGCATTTT.

The CDR3 spells CASRPGTGGNSPLHF. The CDR3 DNA is TGTGCCAGCAGACCCGGGACAGGGGGTAATTCACCCCTCCACTTT. The genes are TRBV2 and TRBJ1-6; 11 bases line up with TRBD1. The CDR3 length is 15 residues. The trim removed 6 bases at V and 6 bases at J, leaving 4 bases unmatched. Germline CDR1 reads SNHLY; CDR2 reads FYNNEI.

The gene calls are TRBV7-2 and TRBJ2-3; TRBD1 aligns across 7 bases. V lost 1 base, J lost 0 bases, and 7 bases stayed unmatched. Germline V CDR1 and CDR2: SGHTA, FQGNSA. CDR3 length: 17 amino acids. CDR3 DNA: TGTGCCAGCAGCTTAGACACAGGGGCAGCCAGCACAGATACGCAGTATTTT. It specifies CASSLDTGAASTDTQYF. The complete variable domain, with remaining parts taken from reference TRBV7-2 and TRBJ2-3, reads GAGVSQSPSNKVTEKGKDVELRCDPISGHTALYWYRQSLGQGLEFLIYFQGNSAPDKSGLPSDRFSAERTGGSVSTLTIQRTQQEDSAVYLCASSLDTGAASTDTQYFGPGTRLTVL.

For this clonotype: Sequence at one end of the junction differs from germline and may be a read error. The rearrangement uses TRBV5-1 and TRBJ2-1; a possible D gene is TRBD1 (6 bases). This CDR3 is 15 amino acids long. Per germline, CDR1 SGHRS and CDR2 YFSETQ. CDR3 loop: CVSDEQGGAYNEQFF. The CDR3, as DNA: TGCGTCAGCGATGAACAGGGTGGCGCCTACAATGAGCAGTTCTTC.

This clonotype was counted at least ten times. The chain has TRBV19 and TRBJ2-1; D remains unclear. The V gene's germline CDR1 is LNHDA and CDR2 SQIVND (reference sequence). The length of the CDR3 is 15 residues. V lost 6 bases, J lost 0 bases, and 12 bases lay in between. In DNA, the CDR3 is TGTGCCAGTAGACCAGCGAGCATCTCCTACAATGAGCAGTTCTTC. Amino acids: CASRPASISYNEQFF.

This clonotype occurred many times. The V and J genes are TRBV28 and TRBJ1-2, with D possibly matching TRBD1 (6 bases). The CDR3 length is 16 residues. Trimming pared 3 bases from V and 1 base from J, leaving 15 bases between. Germline CDR1 and CDR2: MDHEN and SYDVKM. CDR3 sequence (DNA): TGTGCCAGCAGTTTGGCAGGGGCCTGGGGTAACTATGGCTACACCTTC. It specifies CASSLAGAWGNYGYTF.

As for this clonotype: This could be a read error, since a much larger clone is one nucleotide away. The J gene is TRBJ2-1, the V gene TRBV20-1, with 10 bases that match TRBD2. This CDR3 spans 16 amino acids. CDR1 is DFQATT, CDR2 SNEGSKA, per germline (reference sequence). The junction had 21 bases not matched to a gene; V was cut back by 3 bases and J by 16 bases. CDR3 DNA: TGCAGTGCTAGTGATAGCGGGAGGATCTCCTCTTACGAAGCCTTCTTC. The encoded protein is CSASDSGRISSYEAFF.

This clonotype came up a few times. A much larger clone differs from this one at a single base, so this may be a read error. V and J are TRBV5-6 and TRBJ2-1; D uncertain. CDR1 is SGHDT and CDR2 is YYEEEE in the germline V gene. The germline V and J ends were trimmed by 2 bases and 8 bases, with 11 bases remaining between them. There are 13 residues in the CDR3. CDR3 sequence: CASSFDMTYEQFF. CDR3 coding DNA: TGTGCCAGCAGCTTTGACATGACCTATGAGCAGTTCTTC.

As concerns this clonotype: A read error may account for a junction end that differs from germline. This chain links TRBV9 with TRBJ1-5, with a tentative D call TRBD1 (6 bases). This CDR3 contains 16 residues. In germline, CDR1 is SGDLS, CDR2 YYNGEE. The CDR3 sequence is CASSVGAGALNEPQHF. CDR3 nucleotides: TGTGCCAGCAGCGTAGGGGCGGGGGCGCTCAATGAGCCCCAGCATTTT.

This clonotype was seen only once. The rearrangement joins TRBV2 to TRBJ2-5, with TRBD2 matching over 12 bases. CDR1 and CDR2 (germline): SNHLY, FYNNEI. The CDR3 runs to 16 residues. The ends lost 3 bases at V and 3 bases at J; junction bases unmatched: 5. The CDR3 reads CASSELAGGEEETQYF. CDR3 nucleotide sequence: TGTGCCAGCAGTGAGCTAGCGGGGGGGGAGGAAGAGACCCAGTACTTC.

Ten or more counts support this clonotype. DNA for the CDR3: TGTGCCAGTAGTATATCTGGGTCGGCCCCCTATGGCTACACCTTC. It yields the protein CASSISGSAPYGYTF. The chain couples TRBV19 to TRBJ1-2; unclear D gene. The CDR3 runs to 15 residues. V gave up 2 bases and J gave up 4 bases, with 14 bases separating them. In germline, CDR1 is LNHDA, CDR2 SQIVND (reference sequence).

The chain carries TRBV2 and TRBJ1-6; 8 nucleotides agree with TRBD1. The CDR3 sequence is 14 residues long. The trim removed 6 bases at V and 9 bases at J, leaving 7 bases unmatched. Germline CDR1 and CDR2: SNHLY and FYNNEI. In DNA form, the CDR3 reads TGTGCCAGCAGCGGGACAGGTCGAAGTTCACCCCTCCACTTT. Translation gives CASSGTGRSSPLHF.